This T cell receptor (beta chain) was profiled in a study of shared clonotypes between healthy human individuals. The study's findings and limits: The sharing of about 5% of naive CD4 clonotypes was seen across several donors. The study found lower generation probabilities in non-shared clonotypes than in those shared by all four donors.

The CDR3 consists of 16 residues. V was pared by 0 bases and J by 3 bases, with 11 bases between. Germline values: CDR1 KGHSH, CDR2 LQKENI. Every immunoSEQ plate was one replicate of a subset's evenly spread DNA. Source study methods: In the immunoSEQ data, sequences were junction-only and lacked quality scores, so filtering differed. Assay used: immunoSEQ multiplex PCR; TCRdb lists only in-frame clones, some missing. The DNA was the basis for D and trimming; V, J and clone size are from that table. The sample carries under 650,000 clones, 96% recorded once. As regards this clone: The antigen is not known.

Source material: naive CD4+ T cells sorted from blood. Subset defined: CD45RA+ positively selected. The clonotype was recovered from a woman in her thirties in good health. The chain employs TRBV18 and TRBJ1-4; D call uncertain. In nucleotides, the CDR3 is TGTGCCAGCTCACCACCTAGGCAACAGTCTAATGAAAAACTGTTTTTT. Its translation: CASSPPRQQSNEKLFF.